This TCR beta chain was recovered during a study of blood T cell repertoires in COVID-19. The ends lost 4 bases at V and 6 bases at J; junction bases unmatched: 5. The germline CDR1 and CDR2 sequences are SGHRS and YFSETQ. CDR3 size: 16 residues. Method: immunoSEQ multiplex PCR; TCRdb's copy keeps in-frame clones and lacks some. The table has 300,000 to 400,000 clones, around nine tenths seen once. The sample taken for sequencing was peripheral blood. The clonotype was recovered from a woman in her sixties or seventies with COVID-19, enrolled during active disease. The chain is built from TRBV5-1 and TRBJ2-1; 15 positions agree with TRBD2. As DNA, the CDR3 is TGCGCCAGCAGCGAGGAGGGACTAGCGGGGGGCAATGAGCAGTTCTTC. It codes for CASSEEGLAGGNEQFF.